These T cell receptor beta chains were read from a single sample in a study of T cells after yellow fever vaccination. MiXCR, applied by TCRdb to the 5' RACE reads, yields one record per CDR3 protein. The data hold 300,000 or so distinct CDR3 sequences, with 10% to 15% observed a single time. The material sequenced was CD4+ T cells sorted from PBMCs, taken 45 days after the yellow fever booster vaccination. These receptor sequences come from a man between 25 and 39 years old who received the YFV17D yellow fever vaccine. Both conserved end residues are part of each CDR3. A D gene is named only where the DNA matches it firmly. Where a row states a size, it is once, few, many or the class of an expanded clone; other rows omit it.

abundance	d_gene	j_gene	len	v_gene	CDR3nt	CDR3aa
NA	NA	TRBJ2-3	13	TRBV7-3	TGTGCCAGCAGCCCCCGGTCAAGGGATACGCAGTATTTT	CASSPRSRDTQYF
NA	TRBD2	TRBJ2-5	16	TRBV7-8	TGTGCCAGCAGCTTAAACCTTGGTACGGGAGGAGAGACCCAGTACTTC	CASSLNLGTGGETQYF
few	NA	TRBJ1-1	14	TRBV20-1	TGCAGTGCTAGAGAGGCAACCATGAACACTGAAGCTTTCTTT	CSAREATMNTEAFF
few	TRBD1	TRBJ1-4	16	TRBV7-2	TGTGCCAGCAGCTCACTCCAGGGGGCAGATAATGAAAAACTGTTTTTT	CASSSLQGADNEKLFF
NA	NA	TRBJ2-3	13	TRBV7-9	TGTGCCAGCAGCTTAGGAACCACAGATACGCAGTATTTT	CASSLGTTDTQYF
few	NA	TRBJ1-5	13	TRBV6-2/TRBV6-3	TGTGCCAGCAGCCGAACCCCTGACCGGCCCCAGCATTTT	CASSRTPDRPQHF
NA	TRBD2	TRBJ2-1	16	TRBV7-2	TGTGCCAGCATTTATATAGCGGGAGGAAACTACAATGAGCAGTTCTTC	CASIYIAGGNYNEQFF
NA	NA	TRBJ1-1	12	TRBV7-2	TGTGCCAGCAGCCGTTCAAACCCTGAAGCTTTCTTT	CASSRSNPEAFF
many	TRBD1	TRBJ2-3	15	TRBV12-5	TGTGCTAGTGGCTTCGGACAGGGGAGGCAAGATACGCAGTATTTT	CASGFGQGRQDTQYF
few	TRBD2	TRBJ2-5	14	TRBV29-1	TGCAGCGTAACTAGCGGGAGGTTCCAAGAGACCCAGTACTTC	CSVTSGRFQETQYF
NA	TRBD2	TRBJ2-3	15	TRBV7-2	TGTGCCAGCAGCCAAACCGCGGGAGGGCCGGATACGCAGTATTTT	CASSQTAGGPDTQYF
NA	TRBD1	TRBJ1-5	14	TRBV7-8	TGTGCCAGCAGCCAGGACAGGGGCGGTCAGCCCCAGCATTTT	CASSQDRGGQPQHF
few	NA	TRBJ2-5	15	TRBV5-1	TGCGCCAGCAGCTTCACGACACCAGACCAAGAGACCCAGTACTTC	CASSFTTPDQETQYF
NA	NA	TRBJ1-2	13	TRBV29-1	TGCAGCACCCGACAGGCCTTAAACTATGGCTACACCTTC	CSTRQALNYGYTF
NA	NA	TRBJ2-5	14	TRBV7-2	TGTGCCAGCAGCTTGAGTCTGCATCGAGAGACCCAGTACTTC	CASSLSLHRETQYF
NA	NA	TRBJ2-1	17	TRBV7-2	TGTGCCAGCAGCCCCGGACCCAACTCAGGAATTACGGATGAGCAGTTCTTC	CASSPGPNSGITDEQFF
few	NA	TRBJ2-3	14	TRBV4-2	TGTGCCAGCAGCCAAGAAAAGATGGCAGATACGCAGTATTTT	CASSQEKMADTQYF
few	TRBD2	TRBJ2-1	14	TRBV29-1	TGCAGCGTTGACCTCCTAGCGGGTTACAATGAGCAGTTCTTC	CSVDLLAGYNEQFF
NA	NA	TRBJ1-2	18	TRBV12-3/TRBV12-4	TGTGCCTTCAGTTTAGCGCGAGTAGGACTGAACCTGTACTATGGCTACACCTTC	CAFSLARVGLNLYYGYTF
NA	NA	TRBJ2-3	15	TRBV15	TGTGCCACCAGCAGAGATCAAGGCGTTGCAGATACGCAGTATTTT	CATSRDQGVADTQYF
few	NA	TRBJ2-7	15	TRBV7-2	TGTGCCAGCAGCTTAGAAGCGGGTGGTTACTACGAGCAGTACTTC	CASSLEAGGYYEQYF
NA	TRBD1	TRBJ2-7	17	TRBV12-5	TGTGCCTGCTGCCAACGGTTAAGGACAGGGAAGGGCGACGAGCAGTACTTC	CACCQRLRTGKGDEQYF